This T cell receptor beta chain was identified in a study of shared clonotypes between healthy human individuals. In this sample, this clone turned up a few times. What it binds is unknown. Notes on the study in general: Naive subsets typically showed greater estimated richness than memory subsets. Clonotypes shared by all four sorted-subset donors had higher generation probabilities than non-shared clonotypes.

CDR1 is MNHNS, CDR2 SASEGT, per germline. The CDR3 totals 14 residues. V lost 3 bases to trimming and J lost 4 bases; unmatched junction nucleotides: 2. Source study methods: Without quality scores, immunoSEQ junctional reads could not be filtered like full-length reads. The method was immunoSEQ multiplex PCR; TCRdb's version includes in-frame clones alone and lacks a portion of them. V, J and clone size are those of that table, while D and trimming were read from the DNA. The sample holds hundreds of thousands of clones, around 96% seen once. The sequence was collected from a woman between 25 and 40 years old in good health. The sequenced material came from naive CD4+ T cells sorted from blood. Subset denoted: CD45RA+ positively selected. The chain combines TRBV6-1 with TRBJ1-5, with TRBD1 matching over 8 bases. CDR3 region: CASSDRGRNQPQHF. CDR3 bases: TGTGCCAGCAGTGACAGGGGGCGAAATCAGCCCCAGCATTTT.